What follows is one T cell receptor (beta chain) and its context. This sample is drawn from a study of radiation and T cells in renal cell carcinoma. V lost 4 bases and J 0 bases, leaving 17 bases between the germline ends. This CDR3 comprises 17 residues. The V gene's germline CDR1 is SGHRS and CDR2 YFSETQ. Time point here: blood 4 weeks post-SBRT, at nephrectomy. The treatment is: 15 Gy SBRT to primary tumor, nephrectomy 4 weeks later. Nephrectomy followed 15 Gy stereotactic body radiation by 4 weeks. Blood was sampled at baseline, 2 weeks and 4 weeks after SBRT. Sequenced by immunoSEQ multiplex PCR; TCRdb stores in-frame clones only, minus some. The data hold around 170,000 clones, with roughly 90% observed a single time.

The clonotype originates from a woman aged 50 to 60 with renal cell carcinoma. Sequenced here: blood, sampled from a patient whose treatment included radiotherapy and nephrectomy. This chain connects TRBV5-1 to TRBJ1-3, with unresolved D. The CDR3 region has the DNA TGCGCCAGCAGCCACGGTGGCACCGATCTCTCTGGAAACACCATATATTTT. It translates to CASSHGGTDLSGNTIYF.